These 21 T cell receptor beta chains were all obtained from the same sample, sequenced in a study of cytomegalovirus exposure and HLA in healthy donors. PCR involved 60 Vbeta and 13 Jbeta primers. The protocol was immunoSEQ multiplex PCR, while the TCRdb copy is restricted to in-frame clones and leaves out a portion. The sample lists 90,000 to 150,000 clones, about 74% occurring once. The sequenced sample consisted of PBMCs. These TCRs come from a female donor in good health and CMV-seronegative.

The genes are TRBV10-3 and TRBJ1-3, with unresolved D. CDR3 size: 14 residues. Per the germline V gene, CDR1 is ENHRY and CDR2 is SYGVKD. Deletions cut 2 bases from V and 1 base from J, with 6 bases between. In DNA, the CDR3 is TGTGCCATCAGTGAGGAGATATCTGGAAACACCATATATTTT. Translated, it gives CAISEEISGNTIYF.

CDR3 DNA sequence: TGTGCCAGCAGCCGGGGAGGGACAGGGGGTTACAATGAGCAGTTCTTC. It is translated as CASSRGGTGGYNEQFF. The gene calls are TRBV5-4 and TRBJ2-1; the match to TRBD1 covers 11 bases. J gave up 4 bases and V 4 bases, and 7 bases lay outside the gene matches. This CDR3 is built from 16 residues. Germline-derived CDR1 and CDR2 are SGHNT and YYREEE (reference sequence).

The genes are TRBV7-8 and TRBJ2-7, with D unresolved. Per germline, CDR1 SGHVS and CDR2 FQNEAQ. With 5 bases removed from V and 3 bases from J, the gap between germline ends came to 14 bases. The CDR3 has 14 residues. For the CDR3, the DNA is TGTGCCAGCAGCCCGATGGGCCTGGGCTACGAGCAGTACTTC. Amino acids: CASSPMGLGYEQYF.

This clone was seen a single time. The J gene is TRBJ1-5, the V gene TRBV19; 10 positions match TRBD1. Per the germline V gene, CDR1 is LNHDA and CDR2 is SQIVND (reference sequence). The V segment lost 8 bases and the J segment 4 bases; nucleotides outside the gene matches: 17. This CDR3 has 18 residues. For the CDR3, the DNA is TGTGCCAGTCTCAACCCTGGGGACAGGGGCGGGATGAATCAGCCCCAGCATTTT. This sequence encodes CASLNPGDRGGMNQPQHF.

This chain uses TRBV2 with TRBJ2-2; TRBD2 aligns across 9 bases. Germline CDR1 is SNHLY and CDR2 is FYNNEI. Trimming at V came to 4 bases and at J to 1 base, leaving 1 base not matched to a gene. The CDR3 runs 15 residues. The CDR3 region has the DNA TGTGCCAGCAGTGCAGCGGGGGGGAACACCGGGGAGCTGTTTTTT. Its translation is CASSAAGGNTGELFF. The entire variable domain, with the rest obtained from reference TRBV2 and TRBJ2-2, is as follows: EPEVTQTPSHQVTQMGQEVILRCVPISNHLYFYWYRQILGQKVEFLVSFYNNEISEKSEIFDDQFSVERPDGSNFTLKIRSTKLEDSAMYFCASSAAGGNTGELFFGEGSRLTVL.

This clone was seen at least ten times. Other DNA sequences in this sample translate to the same CDR3. V gene TRBV6-1 combines with J gene TRBJ2-5; 13 bases line up with TRBD2. The germline CDR1 and CDR2 sequences are MNHNS and SASEGT. The CDR3 runs 15 residues. V shed 6 bases and J 2 bases; nucleotides not matched to a gene: 3. The CDR3 here is CASSELAGGQETQYF. As DNA, the CDR3 is TGTGCCAGCAGCGAACTAGCGGGGGGGCAAGAGACCCAGTACTTC.

This chain connects TRBV9 to TRBJ1-6; tentatively, D is TRBD1 (5 bases). The CDR3 runs 15 residues. Trimming removed 0 bases from V and 8 bases from J, with 12 bases in between. Germline V gene data show CDR1 as SGDLS and CDR2 as YYNGEE. The CDR3 coding sequence is TGTGCCAGCAGCGTAGGAAGGGGTTTCGATTCACCCCTCCACTTT. Its translation is CASSVGRGFDSPLHF. Filled out from reference TRBV9 and TRBJ1-6, the complete variable domain reads DSGVTQTPKHLITATGQRVTLRCSPRSGDLSVYWYQQSLDQGLQFLIQYYNGEERAKGNILERFSAQQFPDLHSELNLSSLELGDSALYFCASSVGRGFDSPLHFGNGTRLTVT.

This chain links TRBV19 with TRBJ1-4, with TRBD1 identical over 10 bases. CDR1 and CDR2 (germline): LNHDA, SQIVND (reference sequence). The V segment lost 7 bases and the J segment 10 bases; nucleotides outside the gene matches: 9. This CDR3 region has 14 residues. The CDR3: CASTPGTGVGKLFF. In DNA, the CDR3 is TGTGCCAGTACCCCCGGGACAGGGGTGGGAAAACTGTTTTTT.

The chain couples TRBV6-1 to TRBJ1-5; 7 nucleotides match TRBD1. V was clipped by 5 bases and J by 1 base; unmatched bases: 2. The germline gives CDR1 MNHNS, CDR2 SASEGT. The CDR3 spans 14 residues. The CDR3, as DNA: TGTGCCAGCAGTTGGGACAGAAGCAATCAGCCCCAGCATTTT. Translation: CASSWDRSNQPQHF.

V and J are TRBV5-4 and TRBJ2-3; D call uncertain. The V end lost 0 bases, the J end lost 5 bases, and 7 bases lay between the germline ends. CDR1 is SGHNT and CDR2 is YYREEE in the germline V gene (reference sequence). This CDR3 spans 13 amino acids. The CDR3 DNA is TGTGCCAGCAGCTTGGATGCACAAGATACGCAGTATTTT. It is translated as CASSLDAQDTQYF.

The chain links TRBV27 to TRBJ2-7, with D perhaps TRBD1 (6 bases). The CDR3 consists of 16 residues. CDR1 is MNHEY and CDR2 is SMNVEV in the germline V gene (reference sequence). V lost 3 bases, J lost 1 base, and 16 bases lay in between. As DNA, the CDR3 is TGTGCCAGCAGTTTCGTAGGCAGGGGCCCTTCCTACGAGCAGTACTTC. Amino acids: CASSFVGRGPSYEQYF.

The rearrangement links TRBV6-5 to TRBJ2-5; 7 nucleotides agree with TRBD2. V shed 2 bases and J 5 bases; nucleotides not matched to a gene: 8. The germline gives CDR1 MNHEY, CDR2 SVGAGI. This CDR3 has 15 amino acids. The CDR3 coding sequence is TGTGCCAGCAGTTACACCCATGGTAGCGGGGAGACCCAGTACTTC. Translation: CASSYTHGSGETQYF.

The chain joins TRBV5-1 to TRBJ1-4; 9 bases agree with TRBD1. The J segment lost 7 bases and the V segment lost 3 bases, leaving 4 bases of the junction unmatched. In germline, CDR1 is SGHRS, CDR2 YFSETQ. This CDR3 comprises 14 residues. This CDR3 reads CASSSGQGVEKLFF. CDR3 DNA sequence: TGCGCCAGCAGCTCGGGACAGGGTGTTGAAAAACTGTTTTTT.

The chain links TRBV5-5 to TRBJ1-2, with D perhaps matching TRBD1 (6 bases). This CDR3 spans 16 amino acids. Germline V CDR1 and CDR2: SGHKS, YYEKEE (reference sequence). The V gene lost 1 base and the J gene lost 2 bases, with 15 bases spanning the gap. This CDR3 is CASSLPPGQGNYGYTF. The CDR3 DNA reads as TGTGCCAGCAGCTTGCCTCCGGGACAAGGGAACTATGGCTACACCTTC.

The chain joins TRBV6-6 to TRBJ1-3, with TRBD1 matching 7 bases. The trim removed 4 bases at V and 2 bases at J, leaving 5 bases unmatched. The length of the CDR3 is 15 residues. Per germline, CDR1 MNHNY and CDR2 SVGAGI (reference sequence). In DNA form, the CDR3 reads TGTGCCAGCAGTTCGGACAGGTTAACTGGAAACACCATATATTTT. Its translation is CASSSDRLTGNTIYF.

The V gene is TRBV2, the J gene TRBJ1-2; 11 bases line up with TRBD1. Trimming cost V 4 bases and J 2 bases; bases outside gene matches: 9. From germline, CDR1 is SNHLY and CDR2 FYNNEI. CDR3 length: 17 residues. The CDR3 is CASSVRDRGVSNYGYTF. The CDR3 bases are TGTGCCAGCAGTGTTAGGGACAGGGGGGTTTCCAACTATGGCTACACCTTC. The entire variable domain, with the rest obtained from reference TRBV2 and TRBJ1-2, is as follows: EPEVTQTPSHQVTQMGQEVILRCVPISNHLYFYWYRQILGQKVEFLVSFYNNEISEKSEIFDDQFSVERPDGSNFTLKIRSTKLEDSAMYFCASSVRDRGVSNYGYTFGSGTRLTVV.

With regard to this clone: Other DNA sequences in this specimen translate into the identical CDR3. The V and J genes are TRBV6-5 and TRBJ2-7, with D uncertain. V shed 8 bases and J shed 1 base, with 9 bases lying between them. Germline loops: CDR1 MNHEY, CDR2 SVGAGI. CDR3 size: 12 residues. The CDR3 DNA reads TGTGCCAGCGGGCGTGGTTCCTACGAGCAGTACTTC. It encodes CASGRGSYEQYF.

This clone showed up just a few times. The CDR3 DNA reads TGTGCCAGCGGATCGGGTGGAAACACCATATATTTT. Translated: CASGSGGNTIYF. V and J are TRBV6-5 and TRBJ1-3; D remains unclear. Trimming cost V 8 bases and J 3 bases, with 8 bases left between them. The length of the CDR3 is 12 residues. Germline CDR1 MNHEY, CDR2 SVGAGI.

The chain links TRBV20-1 to TRBJ1-2; D is possibly TRBD1 (5 bases). V was pared by 5 bases and J by 7 bases, with 11 bases between. The germline V gene encodes CDR1 DFQATT and CDR2 SNEGSKA (reference sequence). The CDR3 is 11 amino acids. Here the CDR3 DNA reads TGCAGTGCTTCTCAGGGAGGTGGCTACACCTTC. Translated: CSASQGGGYTF.

The rearrangement links TRBV7-9 to TRBJ1-2, with D unresolved. This CDR3 has 14 residues. Germline lookup yields CDR1 SEHNR and CDR2 FQNEAQ (reference sequence). Trimming removed 5 bases at V and 3 bases at J, with 13 bases between. Written as DNA, the CDR3 is TGTGCCAGCAGCCCAGGAGGATTGGACTATGGCTACACCTTC. This codes for CASSPGGLDYGYTF.

In its sample, this clone was seen a few times. The chain links TRBV5-6 to TRBJ2-1; maybe TRBD1 (5 bases). Germline-derived CDR1 and CDR2 are SGHDT and YYEEEE. The CDR3 has 16 amino acids. The germline V and J ends were trimmed by 3 bases and 2 bases, with 15 bases remaining between them. The CDR3 coding sequence is TGTGCCAGCAGCTCCGCCCCCGGACAAGCCTACAATGAGCAGTTCTTC. It codes for CASSSAPGQAYNEQFF.